Presented here are 17 T cell receptor beta chains from one specimen sequenced in a study of Graves' ophthalmopathy and Graves' hyperthyroidism. RNA transcripts provided the template for amplifying TCR beta CDR3 regions. Scientists carried out first-round RT-PCR using HTBI primers and then a second-round multiplex PCR. TCRdb re-called the multiplex PCR reads through MiXCR, storing one row per CDR3 protein. The table has hundreds of thousands of distinct CDR3 sequences, approximately 22% seen once. Sequencing was done on a sample of peripheral blood. All receptors come from a woman aged 18-35 years with stable Graves' hyperthyroidism. Some clones in this sample may be carry-over from other donors' samples.

Many counts were recorded for this clonotype. This rearrangement joins TRBV30 to TRBJ1-2; D uncertain. Looked up from germline, CDR1 is GTSNPN and CDR2 is SVGIG (reference sequence). The V end lost 5 bases, the J end lost 5 bases, and 18 bases lay between the germline ends. The CDR3 runs 14 residues. DNA for the CDR3: TGTGCCTGGCAAAACCCGGACGGTCTTTATGGCTACACCTTC. This translates into CAWQNPDGLYGYTF.

This clonotype showed up just a few times. This clone may be a read error of a much larger clone one base away. The chain combines TRBV20-1 with TRBJ2-4, with TRBD1 as a possible D gene (5 bases). The germline CDR1 and CDR2 sequences are DFQATT and SNEGSKA (reference sequence). The length of the CDR3 is 11 residues. For the CDR3, the DNA is TGCAGTGGCAGACAGATAAACATTAAGTACTTC. It specifies CSGRQINIKYF.

The chain recombines TRBV29-1 with TRBJ1-1; unclear D gene. The CDR3 runs 14 residues. Trimming left V 5 bases short and J 1 base short, with 14 bases between. The germline gives CDR1 SQVTM, CDR2 ANQGSEA. CDR3 DNA: TGCAGCGTTCGCGTGAGTGCCGGGAACACTGAAGCTTTCTTT. Its protein product is CSVRVSAGNTEAFF.

This clonotype was seen many times. An end of the junction differs from the germline gene, which may be a read error. The chain uses TRBV15 and TRBJ1-2; 8 bases are shared with TRBD1. Germline V gives CDR1 LNHNV, CDR2 YYDKDF (reference sequence). The CDR3 runs 12 residues. In DNA form, the CDR3 reads TGTGCCACCACCAGACAGGGGTATGGCTACACCTTC. Translated: CATTRQGYGYTF.

This clonotype was counted many times. The chain has TRBV20-1 and TRBJ1-2; D is perhaps TRBD1 (5 bases). CDR1 and CDR2 (germline): DFQATT, SNEGSKA (reference sequence). Trimming removed 0 bases from V and 4 bases from J, with 9 bases in between. The CDR3 has 13 amino acids. The CDR3 nucleotides are TGCAGTGCTAGAGAGTCAGGGTCCTATGGCTACACCTTC. This translates into CSARESGSYGYTF.

This clonotype was recorded at least ten times. The chain is built from TRBV6-4 and TRBJ2-5, with a tentative D call TRBD1 (5 bases). Germline assignment: CDR1 MRHNA and CDR2 SNTAGT. The CDR3 is made up of 18 amino acids. V dropped 2 bases and J dropped 0 bases, with 19 bases sitting between them. The CDR3 bases are TGTGCCAGCAGTGACGTAGACTCAGGGTCCGTCGACCAAGAGACCCAGTACTTC. This codes for CASSDVDSGSVDQETQYF.

There are a few counts of this clonotype. The J gene is TRBJ1-6, the V gene TRBV12-3 or TRBV12-4; D is perhaps TRBD1 (5 bases). The CDR3 extends over 15 amino acids. Deletions cut 5 bases from V and 5 bases from J, with 13 bases between. Here the CDR3 reads CASSTIGGNNSPLHF. In nucleotides, the CDR3 is TGTGCCAGCAGTACCATTGGGGGTAATAATTCACCCCTCCACTTT.

This clonotype was picked up many times. As DNA, the CDR3 is TGCAGCGGAGCAAGTATGTACGAGCAGTACTTC. Translation: CSGASMYEQYF. J is TRBJ2-7 and V is TRBV29-1; the D is unclear. The CDR3 totals 11 residues. The germline V gene encodes CDR1 SQVTM and CDR2 ANQGSEA. V was clipped by 7 bases and J by 4 bases, with 11 bases between them.

V gene TRBV3-1 combines with J gene TRBJ1-1, with a possible D match to TRBD1 (5 bases). V was trimmed by 0 bases and J by 4 bases, leaving 21 bases between them. The CDR3 extends over 18 amino acids. CDR1 is LGHDT, CDR2 YNNKEL, per germline (reference sequence). CDR3 in DNA: TGTGCCAGCAGCCAAGATGGGATCCTACGGGGCTATGGCACTGAAGCTTTCTTT. Translating it yields CASSQDGILRGYGTEAFF.

This clonotype was observed at least ten times. The chain has TRBV6-1 and TRBJ1-5; 10 bases map to TRBD1. The CDR3 totals 16 residues. Trimming cost V 7 bases and J 5 bases; bases outside gene matches: 11. Germline V gene lookup returns CDR1 MNHNS and CDR2 SASEGT. As DNA, the CDR3 is TGTGCCAGCACCCTAAGTTTGGGGACAGGGGATCAGCCCCAGCATTTT. It is translated as CASTLSLGTGDQPQHF.

The chain recombines TRBV12-3 or TRBV12-4 with TRBJ1-3; D is undetermined. The CDR3 has 14 amino acids. The V and J ends lost 2 bases and 4 bases respectively, with 9 bases between them. The DNA for the CDR3 is TGTGCCAGCAGTTTAAAGGAACCAGGAAACACCATATATTTT. Translated, it gives CASSLKEPGNTIYF.

Regarding this clonotype: A read error may account for a junction end that differs from germline. This chain links TRBV6-1 with TRBJ1-5, with D possibly being TRBD1 (6 bases). The CDR3 is 18 residues long. Germline V gives CDR1 MNHNS, CDR2 SASEGT. The CDR3 here is CASSEPSRLGAYNQPQRF. The CDR3 DNA reads TGTGCTAGCAGTGAACCGAGCCGCCTGGGGGCCTACAATCAGCCCCAGCGTTTT.

Turning to this clonotype: A single base separates this from a much larger clone, so it may be a read error. The chain couples TRBV11-3 to TRBJ2-7; D is uncertain. This CDR3 has 14 amino acids. Germline CDR1 and CDR2: SGHNT and YENEEA. CDR3 protein: CASSSALRAGEPYF. In DNA, the CDR3 is TGTGCCAGCAGCTCGGCCCTGCGAGCAGGCGAGCCGTACTTC.

This clonotype was counted between two and nine times. The rearrangement links TRBV6-5 to TRBJ2-7; no clear D. The CDR3 is 14 amino acids. Looked up from germline, CDR1 is MNHEY and CDR2 is SVGAGI. Trimming took off 2 bases at V and 1 base at J, with 9 bases between the two ends. The chain's CDR3 is CASSYPAASYEQYF. CDR3 bases: TGTGCCAGCAGTTACCCGGCCGCTTCCTACGAGCAGTACTTC.

This clonotype appeared many times. The CDR3 DNA is TGTGCCAGCAGCCAGTTGTATGGCTACACCTTC. This sequence encodes CASSQLYGYTF. The chain links TRBV28 to TRBJ1-2; D gene uncertain. The CDR3 is 11 amino acids. The germline gives CDR1 MDHEN, CDR2 SYDVKM. The V end lost 6 bases, the J end lost 5 bases, and 7 bases lay between the germline ends.

This chain links TRBV5-1 with TRBJ2-2; D possibly corresponds to TRBD2 (6 bases). The CDR3 spans 15 residues. V lost 3 bases, J lost 3 bases, and 12 bases lay in between. The germline gives CDR1 SGHRS, CDR2 YFSETQ. In nucleotides, the CDR3 is TGCGCCAGCAGCTGGGGGGACCGCCACACCGGGGAGCTGTTTTTT. Its translation: CASSWGDRHTGELFF.

This clonotype occurred many times. The V gene is TRBV30, the J gene TRBJ1-1; the match to TRBD1 covers 7 bases. CDR3 length equals 11 residues. Germline CDR1 GTSNPN, CDR2 SVGIG (reference sequence). Trimming at V came to 2 bases and at J to 9 bases, leaving 3 bases not matched to a gene. This chain's CDR3 is CAWSWTGQAFF. The CDR3 nucleotides are TGTGCCTGGAGTTGGACAGGACAAGCTTTCTTT.